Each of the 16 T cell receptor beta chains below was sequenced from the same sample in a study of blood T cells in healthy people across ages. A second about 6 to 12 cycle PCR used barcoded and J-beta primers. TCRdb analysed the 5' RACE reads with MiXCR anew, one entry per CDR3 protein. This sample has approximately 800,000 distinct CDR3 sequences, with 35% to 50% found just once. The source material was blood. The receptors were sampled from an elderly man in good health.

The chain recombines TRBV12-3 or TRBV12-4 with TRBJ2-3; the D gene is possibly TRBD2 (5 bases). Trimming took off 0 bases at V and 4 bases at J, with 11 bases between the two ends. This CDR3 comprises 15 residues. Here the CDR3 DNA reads TGTGCCAGCAGTTTAGCGGGAGTTAGAGCAGATACGCAGTATTTT. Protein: CASSLAGVRADTQYF.

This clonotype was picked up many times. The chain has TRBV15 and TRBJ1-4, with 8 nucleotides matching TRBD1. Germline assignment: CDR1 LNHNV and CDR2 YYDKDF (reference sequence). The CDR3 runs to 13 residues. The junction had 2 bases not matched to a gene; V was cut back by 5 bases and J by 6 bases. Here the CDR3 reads CATSGGQDEKLFF. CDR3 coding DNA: TGTGCCACCAGCGGGGGACAGGATGAAAAACTGTTTTTT.

CDR3: CASSGQGQTSIIAYEQYF. The DNA for the CDR3 is TGTGCCAGCAGCGGACAGGGACAAACTAGCATTATCGCCTACGAGCAGTACTTC. The chain employs TRBV6-2 or TRBV6-3 and TRBJ2-7, with TRBD1 identical over 8 bases. Per the germline V gene, CDR1 is MNHEY and CDR2 is SVGEGT. The CDR3 consists of 18 residues. V lost 6 bases, J lost 2 bases, and 18 bases stayed unmatched.

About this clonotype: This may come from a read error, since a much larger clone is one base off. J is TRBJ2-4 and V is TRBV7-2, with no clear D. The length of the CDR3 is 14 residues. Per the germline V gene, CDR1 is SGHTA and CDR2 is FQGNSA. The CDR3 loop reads CASSLTPTKNTQYF. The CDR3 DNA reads TGTGCCAGCAGCCTAACGCCTACCAAAAACACTCAGTACTTC. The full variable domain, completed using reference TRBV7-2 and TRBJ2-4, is GAGVSQSPSNKVTEKGKDVELRCDPISGHTALYWYRQSLGQGLEFLIYFQGNSAPDKSGLPSDRFSAERTGGSVSTLTIQRTQQEDSAVYLCASSLTPTKNTQYFGAGTRLSVL.

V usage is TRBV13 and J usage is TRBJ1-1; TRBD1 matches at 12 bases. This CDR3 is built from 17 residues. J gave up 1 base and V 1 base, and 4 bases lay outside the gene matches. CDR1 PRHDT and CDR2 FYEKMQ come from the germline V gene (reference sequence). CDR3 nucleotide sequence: TGTGCCAGCAGCTTAGAGGGGACAGGGGGCAGGAACACTGAAGCTTTCTTT. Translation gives CASSLEGTGGRNTEAFF.

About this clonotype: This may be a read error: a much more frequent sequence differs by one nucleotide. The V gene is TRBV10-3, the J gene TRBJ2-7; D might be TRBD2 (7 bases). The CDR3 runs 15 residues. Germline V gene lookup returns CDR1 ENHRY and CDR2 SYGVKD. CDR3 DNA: TGTGCCATCAGTGGATTAGGGGGGGGACCCTACGAGCGGTACTTC. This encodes CAISGLGGGPYERYF.

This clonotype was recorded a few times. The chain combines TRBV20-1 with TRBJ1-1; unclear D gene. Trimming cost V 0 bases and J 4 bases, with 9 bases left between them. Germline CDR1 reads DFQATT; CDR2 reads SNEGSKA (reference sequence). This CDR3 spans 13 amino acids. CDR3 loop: CSARDGFGTEAFF. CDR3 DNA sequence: TGCAGTGCTAGAGACGGCTTTGGCACTGAAGCTTTCTTT.

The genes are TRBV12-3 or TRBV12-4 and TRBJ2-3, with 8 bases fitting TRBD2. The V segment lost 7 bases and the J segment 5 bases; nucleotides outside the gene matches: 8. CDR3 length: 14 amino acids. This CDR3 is CASTWGLGGDTQYF. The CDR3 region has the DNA TGTGCCAGCACCTGGGGACTAGGGGGAGATACGCAGTATTTT.

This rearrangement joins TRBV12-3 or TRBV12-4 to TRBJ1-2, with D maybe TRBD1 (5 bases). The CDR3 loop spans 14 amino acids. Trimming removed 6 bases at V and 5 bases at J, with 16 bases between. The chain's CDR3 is CASSKGQEYYGYTF. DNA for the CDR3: TGTGCCAGCAGCAAGGGGCAGGAGTATTATGGCTACACCTTC.

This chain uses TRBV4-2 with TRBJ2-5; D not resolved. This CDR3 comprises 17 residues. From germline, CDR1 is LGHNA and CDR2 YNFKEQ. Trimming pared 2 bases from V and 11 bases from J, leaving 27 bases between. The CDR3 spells CASSQNAAVLEYNEQYF. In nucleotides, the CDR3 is TGTGCCAGCAGCCAAAACGCGGCAGTCTTGGAGTACAATGAGCAGTACTTC.

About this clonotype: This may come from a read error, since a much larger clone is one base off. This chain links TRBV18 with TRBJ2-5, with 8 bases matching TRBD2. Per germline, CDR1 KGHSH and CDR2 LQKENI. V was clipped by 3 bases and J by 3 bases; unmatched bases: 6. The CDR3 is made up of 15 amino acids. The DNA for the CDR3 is TGTGCCAGCTCACCTGGACGAGCGGGAGAAGAGACCCAGTACTTC. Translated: CASSPGRAGEETQYF.

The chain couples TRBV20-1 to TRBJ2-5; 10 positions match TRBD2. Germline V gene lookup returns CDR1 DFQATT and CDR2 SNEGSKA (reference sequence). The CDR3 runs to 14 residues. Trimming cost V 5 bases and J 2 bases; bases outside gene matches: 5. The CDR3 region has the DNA TGCAGTGCTGTCGGGACTAGCGCACAAGAGACCCAGTACTTC. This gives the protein CSAVGTSAQETQYF.

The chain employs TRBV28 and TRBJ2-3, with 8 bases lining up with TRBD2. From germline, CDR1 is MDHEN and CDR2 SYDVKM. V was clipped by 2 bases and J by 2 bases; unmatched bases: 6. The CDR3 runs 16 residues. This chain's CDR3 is CASSLGLARNTDTQYF. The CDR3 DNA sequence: TGTGCCAGCAGTTTAGGACTAGCACGGAACACAGATACGCAGTATTTT. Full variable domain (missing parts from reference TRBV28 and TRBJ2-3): DVKVTQSSRYLVKRTGEKVFLECVQDMDHENMFWYRQDPGLGLRLIYFSYDVKMKEKGDIPEGYSVSREKKERFSLILESASTNQTSMYLCASSLGLARNTDTQYFGPGTRLTVL.

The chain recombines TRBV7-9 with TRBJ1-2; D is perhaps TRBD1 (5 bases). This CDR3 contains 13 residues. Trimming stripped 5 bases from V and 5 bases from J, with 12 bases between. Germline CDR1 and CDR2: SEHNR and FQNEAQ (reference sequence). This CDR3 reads CASSAPQGYGYTF. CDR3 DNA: TGTGCCAGCAGCGCCCCCCAGGGATATGGCTACACCTTC.

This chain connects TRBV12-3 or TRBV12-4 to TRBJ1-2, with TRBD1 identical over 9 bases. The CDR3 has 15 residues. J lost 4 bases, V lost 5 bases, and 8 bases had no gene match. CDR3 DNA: TGTGCCAGCAGTCCCGGGACAGGGAAAGGCTATGGCTACACCTTC. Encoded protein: CASSPGTGKGYGYTF.

In DNA form, the CDR3 reads TGCAGTGCTAAGGACAGGGTCTTCTATCATGAGCAGTACTTC. Protein product: CSAKDRVFYHEQYF. The V gene is TRBV20-1, the J gene TRBJ2-5; 8 positions agree with TRBD1. The CDR3 loop spans 14 amino acids. Germline V gene sequence: CDR1 DFQATT, CDR2 SNEGSKA (reference sequence). J lost 11 bases, V lost 4 bases, and 15 bases had no gene match.